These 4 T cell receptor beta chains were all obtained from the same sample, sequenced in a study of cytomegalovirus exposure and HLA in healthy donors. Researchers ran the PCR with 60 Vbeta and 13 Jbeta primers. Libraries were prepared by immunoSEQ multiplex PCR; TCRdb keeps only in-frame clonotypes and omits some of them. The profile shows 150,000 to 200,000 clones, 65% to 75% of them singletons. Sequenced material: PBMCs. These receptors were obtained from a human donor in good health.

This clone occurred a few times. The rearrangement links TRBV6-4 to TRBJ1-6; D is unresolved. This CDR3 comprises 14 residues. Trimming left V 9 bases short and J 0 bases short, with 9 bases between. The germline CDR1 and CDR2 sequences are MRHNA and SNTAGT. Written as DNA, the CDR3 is TGTGCCAGGTCACAGAGCTCCTATAATTCACCCCTCCACTTT. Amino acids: CARSQSSYNSPLHF.

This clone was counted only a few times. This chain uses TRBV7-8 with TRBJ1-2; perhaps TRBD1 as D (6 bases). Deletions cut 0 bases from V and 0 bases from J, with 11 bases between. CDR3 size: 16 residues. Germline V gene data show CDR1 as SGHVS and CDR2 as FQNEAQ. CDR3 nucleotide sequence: TGTGCCAGCAGCTTAGCGATCAGGACAGCTAACTATGGCTACACCTTC. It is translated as CASSLAIRTANYGYTF.

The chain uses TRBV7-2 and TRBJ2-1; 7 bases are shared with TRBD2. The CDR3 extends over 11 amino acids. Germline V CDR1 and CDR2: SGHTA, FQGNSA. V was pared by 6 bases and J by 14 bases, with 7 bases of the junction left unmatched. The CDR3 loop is CASRVAGKEFF. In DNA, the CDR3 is TGTGCCAGCAGAGTAGCGGGTAAAGAGTTCTTC.

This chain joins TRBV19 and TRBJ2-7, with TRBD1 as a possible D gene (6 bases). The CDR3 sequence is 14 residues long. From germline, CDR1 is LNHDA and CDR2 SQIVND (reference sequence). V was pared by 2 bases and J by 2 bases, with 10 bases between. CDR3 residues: CASSISGATYEQYF. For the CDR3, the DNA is TGTGCCAGTAGTATATCAGGGGCGACCTACGAGCAGTACTTC.